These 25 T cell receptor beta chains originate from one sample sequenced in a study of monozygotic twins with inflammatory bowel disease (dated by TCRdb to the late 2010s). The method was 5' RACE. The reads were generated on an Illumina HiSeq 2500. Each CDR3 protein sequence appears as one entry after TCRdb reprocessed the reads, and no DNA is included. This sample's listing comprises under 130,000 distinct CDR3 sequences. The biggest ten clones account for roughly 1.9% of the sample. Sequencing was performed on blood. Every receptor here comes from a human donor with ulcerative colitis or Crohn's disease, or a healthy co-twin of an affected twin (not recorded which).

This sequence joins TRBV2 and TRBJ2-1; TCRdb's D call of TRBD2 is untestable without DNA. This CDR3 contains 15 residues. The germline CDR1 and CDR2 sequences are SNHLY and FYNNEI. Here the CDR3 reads CASSDPGLAGGRQFF.

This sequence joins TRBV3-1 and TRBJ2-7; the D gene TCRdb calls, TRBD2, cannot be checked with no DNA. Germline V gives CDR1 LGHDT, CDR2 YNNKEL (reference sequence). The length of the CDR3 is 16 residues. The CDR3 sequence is CASSQGAEVSSYEQYF.

This CDR3 is CASSEVNTYGYTF. The V call is TRBV2, the J call TRBJ1-2. Per germline, CDR1 SNHLY and CDR2 FYNNEI. The CDR3 sequence is 13 residues long.

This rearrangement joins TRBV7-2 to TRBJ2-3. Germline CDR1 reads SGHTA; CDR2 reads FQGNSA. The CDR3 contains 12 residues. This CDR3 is CASSLGRLAQYF.

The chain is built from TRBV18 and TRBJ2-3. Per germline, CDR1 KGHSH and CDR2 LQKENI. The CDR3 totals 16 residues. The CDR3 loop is CASSPPAQISVDTQYF.

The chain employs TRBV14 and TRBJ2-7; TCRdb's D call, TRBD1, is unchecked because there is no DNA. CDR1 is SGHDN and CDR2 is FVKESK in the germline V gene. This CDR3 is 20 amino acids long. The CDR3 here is CASSLNGPNLRATGRYEQYF.

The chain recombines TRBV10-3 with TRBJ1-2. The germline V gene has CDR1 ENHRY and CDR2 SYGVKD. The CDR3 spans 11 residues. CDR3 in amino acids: CATTQMGGYTF.

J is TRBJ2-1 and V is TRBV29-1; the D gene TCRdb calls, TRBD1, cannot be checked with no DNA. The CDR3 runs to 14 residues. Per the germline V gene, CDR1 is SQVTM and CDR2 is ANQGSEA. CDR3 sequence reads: CSAQKRDKYNEQFF.

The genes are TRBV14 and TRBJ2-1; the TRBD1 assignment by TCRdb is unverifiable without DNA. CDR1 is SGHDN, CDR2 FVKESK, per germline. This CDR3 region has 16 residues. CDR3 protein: CASSQVWTGGRNEQFF.

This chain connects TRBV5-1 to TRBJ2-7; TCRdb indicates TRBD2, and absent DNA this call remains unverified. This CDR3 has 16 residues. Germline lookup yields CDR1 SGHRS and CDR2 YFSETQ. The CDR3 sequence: CASSPFGERESSEQYF. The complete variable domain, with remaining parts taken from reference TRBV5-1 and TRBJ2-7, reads KAGVTQTPRYLIKTRGQQVTLSCSPISGHRSVSWYQQTPGQGLQFLFEYFSETQRNKGNFPGRFSGRQFSNSRSEMNVSTLELGDSALYLCASSPFGERESSEQYFGPGTRLTVT.

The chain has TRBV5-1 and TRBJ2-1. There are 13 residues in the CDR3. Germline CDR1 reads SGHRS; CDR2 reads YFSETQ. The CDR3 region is CASSLATDNEQFF.

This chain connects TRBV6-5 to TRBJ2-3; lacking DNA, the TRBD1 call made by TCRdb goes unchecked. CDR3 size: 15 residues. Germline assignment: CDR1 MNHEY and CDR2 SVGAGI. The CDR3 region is CASSYSTSRADTQYF.

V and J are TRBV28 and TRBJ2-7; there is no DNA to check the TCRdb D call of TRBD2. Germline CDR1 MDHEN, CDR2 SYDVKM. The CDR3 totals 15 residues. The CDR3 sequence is CASSRAGGPSDEQYF.

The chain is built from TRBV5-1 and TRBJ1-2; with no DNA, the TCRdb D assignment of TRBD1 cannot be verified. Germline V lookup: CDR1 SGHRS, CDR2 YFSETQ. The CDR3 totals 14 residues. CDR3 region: CASSLGQGGYGYTF.

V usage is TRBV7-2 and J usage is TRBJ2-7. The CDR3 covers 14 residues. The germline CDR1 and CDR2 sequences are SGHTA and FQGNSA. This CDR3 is CASSLGTDQLEQYF.

The chain's CDR3 is CSARSGDTQYF. The chain recombines TRBV20-1 with TRBJ2-3. The length of the CDR3 is 11 residues. Looked up from germline, CDR1 is DFQATT and CDR2 is SNEGSKA (reference sequence).

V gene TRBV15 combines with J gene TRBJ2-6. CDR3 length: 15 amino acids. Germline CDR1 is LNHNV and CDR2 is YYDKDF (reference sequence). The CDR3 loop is CATSPRQSGANVLTF.

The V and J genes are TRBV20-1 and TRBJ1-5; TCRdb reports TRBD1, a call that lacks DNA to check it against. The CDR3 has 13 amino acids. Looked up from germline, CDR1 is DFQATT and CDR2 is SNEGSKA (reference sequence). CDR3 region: CSANRRGYQPQHF.

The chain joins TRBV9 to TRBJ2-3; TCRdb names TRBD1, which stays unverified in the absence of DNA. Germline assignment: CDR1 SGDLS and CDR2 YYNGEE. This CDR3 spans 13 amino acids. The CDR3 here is CASSPAGVDTQYF.

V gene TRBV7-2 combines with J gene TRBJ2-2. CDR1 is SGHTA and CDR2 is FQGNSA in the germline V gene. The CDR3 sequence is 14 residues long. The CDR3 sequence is CASSLEQGIGELFF.

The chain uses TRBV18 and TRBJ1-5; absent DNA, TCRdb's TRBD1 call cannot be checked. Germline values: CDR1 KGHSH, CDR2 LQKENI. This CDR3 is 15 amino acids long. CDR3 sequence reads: CASSPIGQTDQPQHF.

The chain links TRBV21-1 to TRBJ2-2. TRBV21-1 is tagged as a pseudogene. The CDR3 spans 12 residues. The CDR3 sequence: CASRHSTGELFF.

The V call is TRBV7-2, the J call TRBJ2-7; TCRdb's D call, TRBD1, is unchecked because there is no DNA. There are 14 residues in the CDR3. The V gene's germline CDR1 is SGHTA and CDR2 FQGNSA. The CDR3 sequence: CASSWDRGPYEQYF.

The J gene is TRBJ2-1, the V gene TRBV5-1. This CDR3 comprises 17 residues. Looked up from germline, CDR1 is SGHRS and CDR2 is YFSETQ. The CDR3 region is CASSLRLGGGLHNEQFF.

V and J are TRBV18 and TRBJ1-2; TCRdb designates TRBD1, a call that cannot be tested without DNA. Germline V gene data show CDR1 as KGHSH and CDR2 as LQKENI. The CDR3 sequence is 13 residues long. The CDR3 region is CASSNDRDRGYTF.